This TCR beta chain was found in a study of cytomegalovirus exposure and HLA in healthy donors. The PCR ran on 60 Vbeta and 13 Jbeta primers. Using immunoSEQ multiplex PCR, the repertoire was profiled, and TCRdb retains in-frame clones only, with some absent. This sample has a few hundred thousand clones, with 65% to 85% found just once. The TCR sequence derives from a young man in good health and CMV-seronegative. Sequenced sample: PBMCs.

The CDR3 protein is CASSLQGAYEQYF. CDR3 in DNA: TGTGCCAGCAGTCTTCAGGGGGCCTACGAGCAGTACTTC. This chain uses TRBV13 with TRBJ2-7, with 7 bases lining up with TRBD1. This CDR3 is 13 amino acids long. V lost 6 bases to trimming and J lost 2 bases; unmatched junction nucleotides: 4. The germline V gene encodes CDR1 PRHDT and CDR2 FYEKMQ (reference sequence).